The entry below describes one T cell receptor beta chain. The CDR3 length is 15 residues. Germline V gene data show CDR1 as MNHNS and CDR2 as SASEGT. This sample was included in a study of immune characterization of retroperitoneal liposarcoma. One entry per CDR3 protein, called by TCRdb with MiXCR from the PCR reads. The table records about 10,000 distinct CDR3 sequences, more than 25% of them present only once. This clonotype was obtained from a male donor with retroperitoneal liposarcoma. The chain combines TRBV6-1 with TRBJ2-5; D ambiguous. The last part of the DNA fits TRBJ2-1 better; the J call may be wrong. Sequenced sample: tumor tissue. CDR3 region: CASSEGAFSYNEQFF. As DNA, the CDR3 is TGTGCCAGCAGTGAAGGGGCATTCTCCTACAATGAGCAGTTCTTC.